This TCR beta chain originates from a study of siplizumab effects on memory and regulatory T cells. This clone has just one count. This CDR3 comprises 16 residues. Germline V gene data show CDR1 as SGHDT and CDR2 as YYEEEE. Trimming cost V 0 bases and J 9 bases; bases outside gene matches: 8. Profiled with immunoSEQ multiplex PCR; TCRdb holds only in-frame clones, not every one. The data contain approximately 84,000 clones, just under 95% of them singletons. The rearrangement joins TRBV5-6 to TRBJ2-1; the match to TRBD2 covers 11 bases. The sequencing input was CD8+ T cells sorted from blood. The sequence was obtained from a human donor in good health. The CDR3: CASSLGLAGGGTEQFF. As DNA, the CDR3 is TGTGCCAGCAGCTTGGGTCTAGCGGGAGGAGGCACTGAGCAGTTCTTC.